This T cell receptor beta chain is from a study of early T cells in non-severe SARS-CoV-2 infection. Study background: Unsorted whole blood bulk RNA was sequenced, with unpaired chains. General study findings and limits: CD4 and private specificities were missed by VDJdb matching, which favored anti-spike CD8 responses.

Individual cDNA molecules were tagged with unique molecular identifiers. In TCRdb, the 5' RACE reads were re-called with MiXCR into one record per CDR3 protein. Here the sample spans about 18,000 distinct CDR3 sequences, around 5.9% being singletons. This clonotype has only a few counts. No antigen is known for it. The germline CDR1 and CDR2 sequences are SEHNR and FQNEAQ (reference sequence). V lost 1 base and J 4 bases, leaving 10 bases between the germline ends. The length of the CDR3 is 14 residues. The source is an adult who was a healthcare worker with PCR-confirmed SARS-CoV-2 infection or an uninfected control (not recorded which). Sequencing was performed on whole blood. The rearrangement joins TRBV7-9 to TRBJ1-1; maybe TRBD1 (6 bases). The CDR3 sequence is CASSLEGVVTEAFF. In nucleotides, the CDR3 is TGTGCCAGCAGCTTAGAGGGGGTGGTCACTGAAGCTTTCTTT.